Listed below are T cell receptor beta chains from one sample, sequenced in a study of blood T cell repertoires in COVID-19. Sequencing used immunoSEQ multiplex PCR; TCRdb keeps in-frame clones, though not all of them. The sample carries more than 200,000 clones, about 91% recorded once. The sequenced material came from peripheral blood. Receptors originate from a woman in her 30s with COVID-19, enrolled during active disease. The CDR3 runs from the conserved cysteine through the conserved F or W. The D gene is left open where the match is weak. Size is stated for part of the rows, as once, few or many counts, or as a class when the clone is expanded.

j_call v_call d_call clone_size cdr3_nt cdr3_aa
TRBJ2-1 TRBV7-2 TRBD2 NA TGTGCCAGCAGCGAGACTGGACTAGCGGGGGGTGAGCAGTTCTTC CASSETGLAGGEQFF
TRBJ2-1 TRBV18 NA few TGTGCCAGCTCACCGTATGAGCGGGTAATGGGGAATGAGCAGTTCTTC CASSPYERVMGNEQFF
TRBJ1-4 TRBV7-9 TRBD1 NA TGTGCCAGCAGCCCGCGGACAGGGTTTAATGAAAAACTGTTTTTT CASSPRTGFNEKLFF
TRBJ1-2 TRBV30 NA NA TGTGCCTGGAGTGAACAGGGTGATGGGTATGGCTACACCTTC CAWSEQGDGYGYTF
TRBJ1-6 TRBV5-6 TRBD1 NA TGTGCCAGCAGCTTGTTCACGGGGGGGACAGATAATTCACCCCTCCACTTT CASSLFTGGTDNSPLHF
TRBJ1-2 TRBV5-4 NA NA TGTGCCAGCAGCTTGAGGCAGGCCTATGGCTACACCTTC CASSLRQAYGYTF
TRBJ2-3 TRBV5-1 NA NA TGCGCCAGCAGCTTGGGTTTAGTAACAGATACGCAGTATTTT CASSLGLVTDTQYF
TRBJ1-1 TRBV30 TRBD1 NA TGTGCCTGTCCGGGACAGGGGGTCGTGGGTGCTTTCTTT CACPGQGVVGAFF
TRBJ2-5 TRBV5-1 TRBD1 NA TGCGCCAGCAGCACGGACAGGGTCCAAGAGACCCAGTACTTC CASSTDRVQETQYF
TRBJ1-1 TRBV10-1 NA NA TGCGCCAGCAGTTCGAATCAGGACACTGAAGCTTTCTTT CASSSNQDTEAFF
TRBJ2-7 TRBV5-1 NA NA TGCGCCAGCAGCTTGGCTGGCGGCGGAGAGGCCTACGAGCAGTACTTC CASSLAGGGEAYEQYF
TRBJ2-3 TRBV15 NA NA TGTGCCACCAGCAGAGACAGGGTCATAGATACGCAGTATTTT CATSRDRVIDTQYF
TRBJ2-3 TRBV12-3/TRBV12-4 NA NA TGTGCCAGCAGTTTCCTCCCCAGGGGTACGCAGTATTTT CASSFLPRGTQYF
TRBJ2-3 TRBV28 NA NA TGTGCCAGCAGCCCCTACGGGGTACGGACAGATACGCAGTATTTT CASSPYGVRTDTQYF
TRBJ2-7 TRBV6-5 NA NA TGTGCCAGCAGGTCCCCTACAGGGACCTACGAGCAGTACTTC CASRSPTGTYEQYF
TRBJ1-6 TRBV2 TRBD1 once TGTGCCAGCAGAGAGGACAGGGGTAATTCACCCCTCCACTTT CASREDRGNSPLHF
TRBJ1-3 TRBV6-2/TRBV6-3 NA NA TGTGCCAGCAGTTACTCGTCCTTCTCTACCTCTGGAAACACCATATATTTT CASSYSSFSTSGNTIYF
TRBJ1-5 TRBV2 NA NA TGTGCCACAACCAACAGGGCTGGGCAGCCCCAGCATTTT CATTNRAGQPQHF
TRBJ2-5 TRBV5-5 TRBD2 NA TGTGCCAGCAGCTTAATAAGACTAGCGGGAAATGTACGAGAGACCCAGTACTTC CASSLIRLAGNVRETQYF
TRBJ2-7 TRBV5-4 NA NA TGTGCCAGCAGCTTGATAGGGGGCGAGCAGTACTTC CASSLIGGEQYF
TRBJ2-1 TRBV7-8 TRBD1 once TGTGCCAGCAGCATGACGACAGGGGCCTTCCATGAGCAGTTCTTC CASSMTTGAFHEQFF
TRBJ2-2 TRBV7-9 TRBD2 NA TGTGCCAGCAGCTTAGCCCGACTAGCGGGAGCCAGGGAGCTGTTTTTT CASSLARLAGARELFF
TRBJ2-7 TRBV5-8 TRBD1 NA TGTGCCAGCGCCAAGACCGGGACAGGGTTCTACGAGCAGTACTTC CASAKTGTGFYEQYF
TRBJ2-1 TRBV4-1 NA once TGCGCCAGCAGCCGCGCGCCCGCCTCGGGTAATGAGCAGTTCTTC CASSRAPASGNEQFF
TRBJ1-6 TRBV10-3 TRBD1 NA TGTGCCATCAGTGAGTCGGATGGGACAGTCTATAATTCACCCCTCCACTTT CAISESDGTVYNSPLHF
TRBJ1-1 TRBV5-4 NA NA TGTGCCAGCAGCCCCGGCTGGGCAGGGGCGCCATGGTCTGAAGCTTTCTTT CASSPGWAGAPWSEAFF
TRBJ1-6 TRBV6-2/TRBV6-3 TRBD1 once TGTGCCAGCAGTTGGGACAGGGGACCCCTCCACTTT CASSWDRGPLHF
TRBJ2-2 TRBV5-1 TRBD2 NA TGCGCCAGCAGAAGACTAGCTAGCGGGGAGCTGTTTTTT CASRRLASGELFF
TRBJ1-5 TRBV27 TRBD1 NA TGTGCCAGCAGCAATGCACCGGGACAGGGAGTGTTCAATCAGCCCCAGCATTTT CASSNAPGQGVFNQPQHF
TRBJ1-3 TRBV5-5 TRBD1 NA TGTGCCAGCAGCTGGGGGACAGGGGGAAACACCATATATTTT CASSWGTGGNTIYF
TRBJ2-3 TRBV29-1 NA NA TGCAGCGGAGAGGACAGTCCAGATACGCAGTATTTT CSGEDSPDTQYF
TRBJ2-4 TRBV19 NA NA TGTGCCAGTAGTATAGCGGGGGGCCCCACCAAAAACATTCAGTACTTC CASSIAGGPTKNIQYF
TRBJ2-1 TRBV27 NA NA TGTGCCAGCAGTTTTAGGGGTAGAGGATCGGGTGAGCAGTTCTTC CASSFRGRGSGEQFF
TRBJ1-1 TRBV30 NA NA TGTGCCTGGAGTGGGGGGCCCGAACCCGGAGGCACTGAAGCTTTCTTT CAWSGGPEPGGTEAFF
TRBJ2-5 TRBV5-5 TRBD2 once TGTGCCAGCAGCCCAGGACTAGCGGGGGATCAAGAGACCCAGTACTTC CASSPGLAGDQETQYF
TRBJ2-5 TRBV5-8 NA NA TGTGCCAGCACCCTGGAAGGAGGAGGGGAGACCCAGTACTTC CASTLEGGGETQYF
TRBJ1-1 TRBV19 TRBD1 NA TGTGCCAGTAGGGGACAGGGGATGCCCACTGAAGCTTTCTTT CASRGQGMPTEAFF
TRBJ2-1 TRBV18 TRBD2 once TGTGCCAGCTCCGGGACTAGCGGGAGGCCAAGCTCCTACAATGAGCAGTTCTTC CASSGTSGRPSSYNEQFF
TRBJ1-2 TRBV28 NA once TGTGCCAGCAGTTTGCCACAGGCGAACTATGGCTACACCTTC CASSLPQANYGYTF
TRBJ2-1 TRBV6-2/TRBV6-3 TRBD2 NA TGTGCCAGCAGTCCCGATCAGAGAGCGGGGTACAATGAGCAGTTCTTC CASSPDQRAGYNEQFF